This T cell receptor (beta chain) was recorded in a study of T-cell memory formation after mild COVID-19. Across the study: In these data, TCR clusters were largely donor specific.

The CDR3 is 14 amino acids. The ends were cut back, 3 bases at V and 0 bases at J, with 6 bases in the middle. CDR1 is SGHKS and CDR2 is YYEKEE in the germline V gene (reference sequence). With constant-segment primers, 5'RACE yielded cDNA libraries of TCR alpha and TCR beta that carried sample barcodes and UMIs. TCRdb reprocessed the 5' RACE reads with MiXCR, giving one entry per CDR3 protein. This sample has hundreds of thousands of distinct CDR3 sequences, with around 15% found just once. Study-level results: Those CD4+ clones that contracted were mainly in CM and EM (CD8+ ones in EMRA). A balance of CD4 and CD8 characterized clones contracting day 15 to 85, whereas later expanders leaned CD4+.

As to this clonotype: As yet, its antigen is unknown.

The sequence was collected from a man aged 18 to 30 who had mild COVID-19 (a few samples of this study predate the infection). Cell type and time point are not known. Sequencing was done on a sample of PBMCs or a T cell subset sorted from them (not recorded which). The chain uses TRBV5-5 and TRBJ2-2; tentatively, D is TRBD2 (5 bases). CDR3 residues: CASSSTTNTGELFF. The DNA for the CDR3 is TGTGCCAGCAGCTCGACTACGAACACCGGGGAGCTGTTTTTT.